These T cell receptor beta chains were read from a single sample in a study of a mutant IDH1 vaccine in newly diagnosed glioma. Data came from immunoSEQ multiplex PCR; TCRdb stores just in-frame clones and leaves some out. The sample holds roughly 19,000 clones, 70% to 85% seen once. The sample in question was PBMCs, obtained from a glioma patient treated with radiotherapy, temozolomide or both. The origin of the receptors is a man aged 40-49 years with glioma. CDR3s include the opening cysteine and the closing phenylalanine or tryptophan. The D gene is left open where the match is weak. The size of a clone is reported for some rows only, either as once, few or many, or as a class for expanded clones.

D,J,V,size,CDR3,DNA
TRBD2,TRBJ2-1,TRBV30,once,CAWSGSGGINEQFF,TGTGCCTGGAGTGGTAGCGGGGGGATCAATGAGCAGTTCTTC
TRBD1,TRBJ1-5,TRBV4-2,.,CASSQGTGTGRQPQHF,TGTGCCAGCAGCCAAGGGACGGGGACAGGGCGTCAGCCCCAGCATTTT
.,TRBJ1-1,TRBV30,.,CAWSTGQWVQEAFF,TGTGCCTGGAGTACCGGACAGTGGGTTCAGGAAGCTTTCTTT
TRBD1,TRBJ2-7,TRBV4-3,.,CASSHDPPGQGLDEQYF,TGCGCCAGCAGCCATGACCCCCCGGGACAGGGGTTAGACGAGCAGTACTTC
.,TRBJ1-2,TRBV25-1,.,CASSESGNYGYTF,TGTGCCAGCAGTGAATCAGGGAACTATGGCTACACCTTC
TRBD2,TRBJ2-5,TRBV12-5,.,CASGLVHGSESGGEQETQYF,TGTGCTAGTGGTTTGGTACATGGGAGCGAGAGCGGGGGAGAACAAGAGACCCAGTACTTC
TRBD1,TRBJ1-1,TRBV5-1,.,CASRRGLTDTEAFF,TGCGCCAGCAGGAGGGGGCTGACGGACACTGAAGCTTTCTTT
TRBD2,TRBJ2-1,TRBV29-1,.,CSVGLAGGYNEQFF,TGCAGCGTTGGACTAGCGGGAGGCTACAATGAGCAGTTCTTC
.,TRBJ2-3,TRBV18,.,CASSQGSDTQYF,TGTGCCAGCTCACAAGGGTCAGATACGCAGTATTTT
.,TRBJ2-6,TRBV9,.,CASSAPRGSGANVLTF,TGTGCCAGCAGCGCCCCGAGGGGCTCTGGGGCCAACGTCCTGACTTTC
.,TRBJ1-2,TRBV4-1,.,CASSQDQGYYGYTF,TGCGCCAGCAGCCAAGATCAGGGGTACTATGGCTACACCTTC
TRBD1,TRBJ1-5,TRBV6-5,.,CASSYTQGGNQPQHF,TGTGCCAGCAGTTACACACAGGGGGGCAATCAGCCCCAGCATTTT
.,TRBJ1-5,TRBV4-3,once,CASSQDHEGFNQPQHF,TGCGCCAGCAGCCAAGATCACGAGGGATTCAATCAGCCCCAGCATTTT
.,TRBJ2-1,TRBV4-3,once,CASSPASPYNEQFF,TGCGCCAGCAGCCCCGCAAGCCCCTACAATGAGCAGTTCTTC